This TCR beta chain is from a study of blood T cell repertoires in COVID-19 (TCRdb year 2020). Background on the whole study: The collaborator samples originated in the United States, Italy and Spain and spanned the acute and convalescent phases of COVID-19. The samples were drawn from the first 160 participants of the ongoing ImmuneRACE study and from some 1,300 subjects provided by 6 global collaborators. Where available, HLA class I and class II types were taken from metadata supplied by the sample provider and were not determined by assay-based typing. A de-identified subject ID, COVID-19 status, age in years and sex were almost always included in the sample metadata. The material from the prospective study consisted of cDNA or gDNA derived from T cells, B-cell-depleted T cells, or PBMCs. The repertoires were released in a freely available public database intended as a resource for research on the immune response to SARS-CoV-2. Subjects who had been exposed to COVID-19, were actively infected with it, or had recovered from it provided the deeply sampled blood TCRbeta repertoires that made up the dataset. What the work shows at the level of the full study, not this receptor alone: The amount of clinical and demographic metadata varied by source and participant and was provided uncurated.

The CDR3 runs 15 residues from the cysteine to the phenylalanine. CDR3 DNA only is kept here, 45 bases in frame from base 1. Via the germline V gene, CDR1 is SGHRS and CDR2 YFSETQ. V and J are truncated by 5 bases and 0 bases respectively, leaving an intervening sequence of 12 bases. The collaborating institutions used their own protocols to collect whole blood in K2EDTA tubes. For TCRbeta analysis, collaborators shipped samples in one of three forms: frozen whole blood, isolated PBMCs, or DNA extracted from either of those sample types. TCRbeta CDR3 regions were amplified from genomic DNA by means of the immunoSEQ Assay, a bias-controlled multiplex PCR. The source study handled its data this way. Within the assay, amplification of reference gene primers was used to estimate how many nucleated cells each sample contained. To quantify the absolute abundance of each unique TCRbeta CDR3 rearrangement, sequence reads were collapsed and filtered. Productive Simpson clonality was computed per sample as the square root of Simpson's diversity index over productive rearrangements. In TCRdb, the immuneACCESS table is reduced to in-frame sequences with V and J assigned. These tables do not hold every clone; where another copy was compared, an unresolved V gene accounts for under half, and the others remain unexplained. D and trimming were read from the DNA, whereas the V and J calls and clone size are those reported in that table. In this sample the table shows about 170,000 clones, around 80% of which occur a single time. The ten largest clones capture 22% of the sample.

In the case of this clone: Its antigen remains undetermined. No much larger clone exists at a distance of one base, and base qualities are not known.

The sample taken for sequencing was peripheral blood. This sequence originates from a woman older than 75 with acute or convalescent COVID-19. The chain is made from TRBV5-1 and TRBJ2-1, with no confidently assigned D gene. The CDR3 region has the sequence CASSSTPSSYNEQFF. The DNA sequence reads TGCGCCAGCAGTTCTACTCCGAGCTCCTACAATGAGCAGTTCTTC.